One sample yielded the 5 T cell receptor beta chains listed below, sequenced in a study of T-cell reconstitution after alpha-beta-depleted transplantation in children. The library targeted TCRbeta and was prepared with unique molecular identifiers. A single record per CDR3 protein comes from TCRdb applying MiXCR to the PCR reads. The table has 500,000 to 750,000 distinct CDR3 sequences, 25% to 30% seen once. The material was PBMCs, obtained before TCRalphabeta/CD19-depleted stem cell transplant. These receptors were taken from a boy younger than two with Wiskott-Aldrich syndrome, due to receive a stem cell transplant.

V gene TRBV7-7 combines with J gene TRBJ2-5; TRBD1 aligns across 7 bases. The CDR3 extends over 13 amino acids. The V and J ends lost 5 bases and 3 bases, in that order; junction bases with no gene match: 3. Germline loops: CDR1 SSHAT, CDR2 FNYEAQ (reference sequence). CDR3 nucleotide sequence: TGTGCCAGCAGCCAACAGGGGAAAGAGACCCAGTACTTC. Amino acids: CASSQQGKETQYF.

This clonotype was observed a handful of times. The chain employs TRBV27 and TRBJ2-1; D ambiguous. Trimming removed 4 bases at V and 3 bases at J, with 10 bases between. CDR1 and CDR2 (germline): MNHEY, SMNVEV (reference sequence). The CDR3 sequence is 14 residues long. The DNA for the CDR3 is TGTGCCAGCAGTTGGCTCCCGGGCTACAATGAGCAGTTCTTC. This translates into CASSWLPGYNEQFF.

This CDR3 is CARGDGNQPQHF. The CDR3 DNA reads TGTGCCAGGGGGGACGGGAATCAGCCCCAGCATTTT. V usage is TRBV21-1 and J usage is TRBJ1-5; the D segment call TRBD1 is taken from the table without a DNA check. TRBV21-1 is a recognized pseudogene. The CDR3 runs to 12 residues.

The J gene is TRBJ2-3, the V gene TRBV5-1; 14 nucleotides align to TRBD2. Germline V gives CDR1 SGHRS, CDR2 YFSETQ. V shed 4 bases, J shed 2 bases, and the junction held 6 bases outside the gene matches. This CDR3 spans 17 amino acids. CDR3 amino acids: CASSKRTSGRSTDTQYF. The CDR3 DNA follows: TGCGCCAGCAGCAAACGGACTAGCGGGAGGTCCACAGATACGCAGTATTTT.

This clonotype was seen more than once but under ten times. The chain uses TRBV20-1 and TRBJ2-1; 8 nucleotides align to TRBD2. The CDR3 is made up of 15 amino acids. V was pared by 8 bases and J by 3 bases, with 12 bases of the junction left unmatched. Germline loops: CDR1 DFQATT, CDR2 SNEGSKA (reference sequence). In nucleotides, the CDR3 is TGCAGTCACCCCTCGGGAGGGGCGGGCTACAATGAGCAGTTCTTC. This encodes CSHPSGGAGYNEQFF.